This T cell receptor (beta chain) was sequenced in a study of cytomegalovirus exposure and HLA in healthy donors. Study-wide results and limits: In a later analysis, at a false discovery rate of 0.05, 15,000 to 20,000 TCR beta sequences matched HLA alleles.

As to this clone: Its specificity is not known.

CDR3 size: 15 residues. CDR1 is MNHEY, CDR2 SMNVEV, per germline (reference sequence). J was trimmed by 3 bases and V by 4 bases; bases with no gene match: 8. Primers for the PCR totalled 60 Vbeta and 13 Jbeta. Using immunoSEQ multiplex PCR, the repertoire was profiled, and TCRdb retains in-frame clones only, with some absent. The sample has about 170,000 clones; approximately 80% are singletons. The sample consisted of PBMCs. The TCR originated in a young woman in good health and CMV-seronegative. The chain carries TRBV27 and TRBJ2-7; the match to TRBD1 covers 8 bases. Written as DNA, the CDR3 is TGTGCCAGCAGTTCAGGGACAGGCCCCTACTACGAGCAGTACTTC. The encoded protein is CASSSGTGPYYEQYF.